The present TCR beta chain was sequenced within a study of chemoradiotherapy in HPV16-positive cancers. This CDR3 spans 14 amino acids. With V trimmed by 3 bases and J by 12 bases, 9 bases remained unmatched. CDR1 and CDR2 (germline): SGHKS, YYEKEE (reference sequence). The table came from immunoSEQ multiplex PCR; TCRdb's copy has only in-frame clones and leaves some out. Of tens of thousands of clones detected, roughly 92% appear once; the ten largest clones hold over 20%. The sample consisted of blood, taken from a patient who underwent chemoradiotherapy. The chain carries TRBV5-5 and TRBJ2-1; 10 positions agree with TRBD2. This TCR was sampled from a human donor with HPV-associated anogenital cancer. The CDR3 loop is CASSSGLAVPVQFF. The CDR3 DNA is TGTGCCAGCAGCTCAGGACTAGCGGTACCGGTGCAGTTCTTC.